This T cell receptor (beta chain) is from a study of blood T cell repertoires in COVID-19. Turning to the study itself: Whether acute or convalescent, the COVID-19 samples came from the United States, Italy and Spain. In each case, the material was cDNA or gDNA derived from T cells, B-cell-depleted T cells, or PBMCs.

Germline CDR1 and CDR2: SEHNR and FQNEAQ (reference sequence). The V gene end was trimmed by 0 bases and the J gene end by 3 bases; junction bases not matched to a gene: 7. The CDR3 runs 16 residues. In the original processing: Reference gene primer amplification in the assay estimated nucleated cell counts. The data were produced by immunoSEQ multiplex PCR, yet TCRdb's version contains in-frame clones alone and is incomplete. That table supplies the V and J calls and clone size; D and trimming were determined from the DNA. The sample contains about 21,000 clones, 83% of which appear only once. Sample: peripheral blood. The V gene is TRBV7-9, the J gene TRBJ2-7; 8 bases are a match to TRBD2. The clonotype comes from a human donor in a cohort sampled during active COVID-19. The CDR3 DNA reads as TGTGCCAGCAGCTTAGCCGTCGGGAGGGAGGGCTACGAGCAGTACTTC. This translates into CASSLAVGREGYEQYF.